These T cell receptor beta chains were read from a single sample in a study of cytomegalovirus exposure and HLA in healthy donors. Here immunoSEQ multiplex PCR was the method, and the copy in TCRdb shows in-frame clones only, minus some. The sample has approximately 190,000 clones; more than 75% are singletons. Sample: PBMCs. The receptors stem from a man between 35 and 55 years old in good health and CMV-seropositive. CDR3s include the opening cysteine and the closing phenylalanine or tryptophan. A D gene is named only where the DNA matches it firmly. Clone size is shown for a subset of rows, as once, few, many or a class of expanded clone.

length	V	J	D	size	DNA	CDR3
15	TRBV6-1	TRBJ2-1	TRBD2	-	TGTGCCAGCAGAGCGGGGGGATTCTCCTACAATGAGCAGTTCTTC	CASRAGGFSYNEQFF
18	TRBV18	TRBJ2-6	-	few	TGTGCCAGCTCACCACGATCGGCGGGGGCGTCGGGGGCCAACGTCCTGACTTTC	CASSPRSAGASGANVLTF
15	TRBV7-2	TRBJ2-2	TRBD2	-	TGTGCCAGCAGCAGACTAGCGGCGAACACCGGGGAGCTGTTTTTT	CASSRLAANTGELFF
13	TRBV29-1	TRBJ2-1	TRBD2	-	TGCAGCGTTGTCCCTAGCGGGAGTAATGAGCAGTTCTTC	CSVVPSGSNEQFF
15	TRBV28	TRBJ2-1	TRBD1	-	TGTGCCAGCAGTTTACCAGGGGGCGCCTACAATGAGCAGTTCTTC	CASSLPGGAYNEQFF
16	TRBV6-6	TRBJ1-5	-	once	TGTGCCAGCAGTTACTGGGGGGGTAATAGCAATCAGCCCCAGCATTTT	CASSYWGGNSNQPQHF
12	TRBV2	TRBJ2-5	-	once	TGTGCCAGCAGTGGTGGCCCGGGGGCCCAGTACTTC	CASSGGPGAQYF
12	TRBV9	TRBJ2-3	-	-	TGTGCCAGCAGCCTTCCCCCAGATACGCAGTATTTT	CASSLPPDTQYF
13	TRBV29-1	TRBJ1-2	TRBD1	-	TGCAGCATAACAGGACAGGGACGTAGTGGCTACACCTTC	CSITGQGRSGYTF
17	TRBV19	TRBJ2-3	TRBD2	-	TGTGCCAGTAGTATATACGCGGGAGGCCCACCATTCACCACGCAGTATTTT	CASSIYAGGPPFTTQYF
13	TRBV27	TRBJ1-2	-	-	TGTGCCAGCAGTTATGAAGGTCTGCGGGGCTACACCTTC	CASSYEGLRGYTF
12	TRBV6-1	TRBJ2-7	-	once	TGTGCCAGCTCAAAACACTCCTACGAGCAGTACTTC	CASSKHSYEQYF
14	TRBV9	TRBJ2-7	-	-	TGTGCCAGCAGCGTAGGCGGGACCCCGGTGGAGCAGTACTTC	CASSVGGTPVEQYF
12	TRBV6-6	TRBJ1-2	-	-	TGTGCCAGCAGAGCGGGGGGGGTTGGCTACACCTTC	CASRAGGVGYTF
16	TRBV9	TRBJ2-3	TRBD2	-	TGTGCCAGCAGCGTACATACTAGCGGGAACACAGATACGCAGTATTTT	CASSVHTSGNTDTQYF
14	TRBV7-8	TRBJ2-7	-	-	TGTGCCAGCAGCTTAGTGGAGGGGACCTACGAGCAGTACTTC	CASSLVEGTYEQYF
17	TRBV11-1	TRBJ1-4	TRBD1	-	TGTGCCAGCAGCCGGGGACAGCTCGGAGCAACTAATGAAAAACTGTTTTTT	CASSRGQLGATNEKLFF
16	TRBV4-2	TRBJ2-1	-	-	TGTGCCAGCAGCCAAGATTGGACGACAGCCGTAAATGAGCAGTTCTTC	CASSQDWTTAVNEQFF
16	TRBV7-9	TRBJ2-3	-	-	TGTGCCAGCAGCGCGGCCTTGGGGCCACGCACAGATACGCAGTATTTT	CASSAALGPRTDTQYF
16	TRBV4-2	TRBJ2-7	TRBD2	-	TGTGCCAGCAGCCAAGAGACCGGGACTAGCGGTGGCGAGCAGTACTTC	CASSQETGTSGGEQYF
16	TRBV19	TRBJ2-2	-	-	TGTGCCAGTAGTATGGGTGGGCCACCGAACACCGGGGAGCTGTTTTTT	CASSMGGPPNTGELFF
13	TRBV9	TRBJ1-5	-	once	TGTGCCAGCAGCGTAGCCCTTAATCAGCCCCAGCATTTT	CASSVALNQPQHF
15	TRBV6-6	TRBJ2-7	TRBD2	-	TGTGCCAGCAGTTACAAAGGACTAGATAACTACGAGCAGTACTTC	CASSYKGLDNYEQYF
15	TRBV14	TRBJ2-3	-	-	TGTGCCAGCAGCCAAGTTTTACAGGGCACAGATACGCAGTATTTT	CASSQVLQGTDTQYF
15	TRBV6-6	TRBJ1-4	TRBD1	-	TGTGCCAGCAGAAGGGACAGGGGCGATAATGAAAAACTGTTTTTT	CASRRDRGDNEKLFF
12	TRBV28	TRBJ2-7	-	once	TGTGCCAGCAGTCCAACGGAGTGCGAGCAGTACTTC	CASSPTECEQYF
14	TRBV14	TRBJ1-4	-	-	TGTGCCAGCAGCCGAGCGGGGAAGTCGGAAAAACTGTTTTTT	CASSRAGKSEKLFF
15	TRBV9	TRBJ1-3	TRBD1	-	TGTGCCAGCAGCCAAGGACAGGGTCCTGGAAACACCATATATTTT	CASSQGQGPGNTIYF
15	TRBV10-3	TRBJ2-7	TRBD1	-	TGTGCCATCAGTGGAGGACAGGGGGATTCCTACGAGCAGTACTTC	CAISGGQGDSYEQYF
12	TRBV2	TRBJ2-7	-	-	TGTGCCAGCAAGGCAGGGTTGTACGAGCAGTACTTC	CASKAGLYEQYF
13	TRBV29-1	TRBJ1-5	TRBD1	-	TGCAGCTCCGGACAGGTGGTAGGGGGCCCCCAGCATTTT	CSSGQVVGGPQHF
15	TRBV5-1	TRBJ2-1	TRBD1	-	TGCGCCAGCACCATCACCCCCCAGGGGGTCAATGAGCAGTTCTTC	CASTITPQGVNEQFF
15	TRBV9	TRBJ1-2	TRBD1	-	TGTGCCAGCAGCGCAAGCCGGGACAGCCCCTATGGCTACACCTTC	CASSASRDSPYGYTF
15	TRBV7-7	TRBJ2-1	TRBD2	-	TGTGCCAGCAGCCGTGGGCTAGCGGGATGGAATGAGCAGTTCTTC	CASSRGLAGWNEQFF
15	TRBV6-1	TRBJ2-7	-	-	TGTGCCAGCAGTCTCGGTCCAGGCGTCTCCTACGAGCAGTACTTC	CASSLGPGVSYEQYF
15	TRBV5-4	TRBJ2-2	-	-	TGTGCCAGCAACTTTAGGGGCGGATCGACCGGGGAGCTGTTTTTT	CASNFRGGSTGELFF
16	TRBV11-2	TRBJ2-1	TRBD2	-	TGTGCCAGCAGCCCTAGCGGGACGGGCTCCTACAATGAGCAGTTCTTC	CASSPSGTGSYNEQFF
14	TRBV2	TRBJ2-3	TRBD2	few	TGTGCCAGCAGCCCCCGGGGGGACACAGATACGCAGTATTTT	CASSPRGDTDTQYF
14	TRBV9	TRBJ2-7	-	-	TGTGCCAGCAGCGTAGGTGTCTCTAACTACGAGCAGTACTTC	CASSVGVSNYEQYF
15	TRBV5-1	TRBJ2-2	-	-	TGCGCCAGCAGACCCGGGACATCGGTCGCCGGGGAGCTGTTTTTT	CASRPGTSVAGELFF
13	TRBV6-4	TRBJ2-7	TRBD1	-	TGTGCCAGTTCCCGGGACAGGGGGCTCGAGCAGTACTTC	CASSRDRGLEQYF
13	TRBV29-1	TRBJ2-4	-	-	TGCAGCGCGTATAAGGGGGCCAAAAACATTCAGTACTTC	CSAYKGAKNIQYF
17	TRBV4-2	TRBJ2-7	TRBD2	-	TGTGCCAGCAGCCAAAGGGGTGGGACTAGCGGACCCTACGAGCAGTACTTC	CASSQRGGTSGPYEQYF
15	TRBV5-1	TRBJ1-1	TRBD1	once	TGCGCCAGCAGCGCCCGGGACAGGGTGGACACTGAAGCTTTCTTT	CASSARDRVDTEAFF
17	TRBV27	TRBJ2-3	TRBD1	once	TGTGCCAGCAGCACTCATTCTAGGACAGGGGTAGCAGATACGCAGTATTTT	CASSTHSRTGVADTQYF
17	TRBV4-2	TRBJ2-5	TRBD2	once	TGTGCCAGCAGCCAAGTAGGTAGCGGGGCGGCGGGAGAGACCCAGTACTTC	CASSQVGSGAAGETQYF
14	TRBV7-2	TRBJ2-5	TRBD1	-	TGTGCCAGCAGCTTAACAGGGGCCGGAGAGACCCAGTACTTC	CASSLTGAGETQYF
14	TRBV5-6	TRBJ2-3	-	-	TGTGCCAGCAGCTTGGTAAGCCCCACAGATACGCAGTATTTT	CASSLVSPTDTQYF
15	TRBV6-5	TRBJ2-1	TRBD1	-	TGTGCCAGCAGCCTAACGGGACAGGGGTACAATGAGCAGTTCTTC	CASSLTGQGYNEQFF
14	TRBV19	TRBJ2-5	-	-	TGTGCCAGTAGTATAGGGGCAGGAAAAGAGACCCAGTACTTC	CASSIGAGKETQYF
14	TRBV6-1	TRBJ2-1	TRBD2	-	TGTGCCAGCAGTGATAGCGGGGGGGCCTTTGAGCAGTTCTTC	CASSDSGGAFEQFF
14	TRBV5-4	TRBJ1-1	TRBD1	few	TGTGCCAGCAGCCGACAGGGTATGAACACTGAAGCTTTCTTT	CASSRQGMNTEAFF
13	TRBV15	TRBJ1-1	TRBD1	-	TGTGCCACCAGCAACAGGGGCCTCACTGAAGCTTTCTTT	CATSNRGLTEAFF
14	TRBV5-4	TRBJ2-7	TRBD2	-	TGTGCCAGCAGCCGCGGGGGGCTAACCTACGAGCAGTACTTC	CASSRGGLTYEQYF
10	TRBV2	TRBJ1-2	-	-	TGTGCCAGCAGTCAGGGGGGCTACACCTTC	CASSQGGYTF
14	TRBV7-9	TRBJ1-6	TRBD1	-	TGTGCCAGCAGCACCGGGACAGGGGGTTCACCCCTCCACTTT	CASSTGTGGSPLHF
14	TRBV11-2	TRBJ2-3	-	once	TGTGCCAGCGCTCGGGACATCTACACAGATACGCAGTATTTT	CASARDIYTDTQYF
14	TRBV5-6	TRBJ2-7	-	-	TGTGCCAGCAGCTTGGATCGGGCGGCGGGCGAGCAGTACTTC	CASSLDRAAGEQYF
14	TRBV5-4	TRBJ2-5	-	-	TGTGCCAGCAGCTGGACAACCACCAAGGAGACCCAGTACTTC	CASSWTTTKETQYF